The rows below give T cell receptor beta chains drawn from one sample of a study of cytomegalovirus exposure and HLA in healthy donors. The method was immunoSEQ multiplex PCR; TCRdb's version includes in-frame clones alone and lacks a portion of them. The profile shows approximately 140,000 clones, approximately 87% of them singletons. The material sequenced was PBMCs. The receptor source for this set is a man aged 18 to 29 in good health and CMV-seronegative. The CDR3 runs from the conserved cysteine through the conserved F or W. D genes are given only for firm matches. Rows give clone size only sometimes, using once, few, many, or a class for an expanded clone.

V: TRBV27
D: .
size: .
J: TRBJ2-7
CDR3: CASSLLGPTSSYEQYF
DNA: TGTGCCAGCAGTTTACTAGGGCCCACTAGCTCCTACGAGCAGTACTTC

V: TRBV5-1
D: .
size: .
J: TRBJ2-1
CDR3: CASSSDGEENNEQFF
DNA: TGCGCCAGCAGCTCAGATGGGGAGGAAAACAATGAGCAGTTCTTC

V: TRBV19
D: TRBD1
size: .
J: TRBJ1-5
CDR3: CASKGRGRGRNQPQHF
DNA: TGTGCCAGCAAAGGGAGGGGGCGCGGGAGGAATCAGCCCCAGCATTTT

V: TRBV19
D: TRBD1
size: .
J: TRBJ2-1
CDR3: CASQKGAVPEQFF
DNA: TGTGCCAGCCAAAAGGGGGCCGTTCCCGAGCAGTTCTTC

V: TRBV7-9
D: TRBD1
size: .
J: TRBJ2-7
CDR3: CASSPNGGGQAYEQYF
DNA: TGTGCCAGCAGCCCTAACGGTGGGGGACAGGCCTACGAGCAGTACTTC

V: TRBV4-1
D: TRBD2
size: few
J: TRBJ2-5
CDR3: CASSRGGLAGEYQETQYF
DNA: TGCGCCAGCAGCCGAGGTGGTTTAGCGGGGGAGTACCAAGAGACCCAGTACTTC

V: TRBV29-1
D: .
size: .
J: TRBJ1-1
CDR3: CSVPPEENTEAFF
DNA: TGCAGCGTTCCGCCAGAAGAGAACACTGAAGCTTTCTTT

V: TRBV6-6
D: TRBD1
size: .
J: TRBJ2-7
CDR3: CASSIPGQGWYEQYF
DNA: TGTGCCAGCAGTATACCGGGACAGGGGTGGTACGAGCAGTACTTC

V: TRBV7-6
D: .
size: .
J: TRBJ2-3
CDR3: CASSLRGSTDTQYF
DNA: TGTGCCAGCAGCTTAAGGGGGAGCACAGATACGCAGTATTTT

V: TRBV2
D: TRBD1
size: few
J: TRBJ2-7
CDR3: CAIRTGGEQYF
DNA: TGTGCCATCAGGACAGGGGGCGAGCAGTACTTC

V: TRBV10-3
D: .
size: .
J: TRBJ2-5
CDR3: CAISRDPSGETQYF
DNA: TGTGCCATCAGCCGGGACCCAAGCGGGGAGACCCAGTACTTC

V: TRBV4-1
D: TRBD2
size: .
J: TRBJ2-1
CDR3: CASSQEIAGLTYNEQFF
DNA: TGCGCCAGCAGCCAAGAAATAGCGGGGCTTACCTACAATGAGCAGTTCTTC

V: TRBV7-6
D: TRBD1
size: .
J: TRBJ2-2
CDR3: CASSQGQGSTGELFF
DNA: TGTGCCAGCAGCCAAGGACAGGGGAGCACCGGGGAGCTGTTTTTT

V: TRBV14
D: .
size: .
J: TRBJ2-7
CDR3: CASSPPGAGTYEQYF
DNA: TGTGCCAGCAGCCCACCCGGCGCAGGGACCTACGAGCAGTACTTC

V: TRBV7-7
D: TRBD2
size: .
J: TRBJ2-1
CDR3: CASSSVAGGPNEQFF
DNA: TGTGCCAGCAGCTCCGTAGCGGGGGGGCCAAATGAGCAGTTCTTC

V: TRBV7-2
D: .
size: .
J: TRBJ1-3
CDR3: CASSAPRGGRGNTIYF
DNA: TGTGCCAGCAGCGCACCTCGGGGGGGCCGAGGAAACACCATATATTTT

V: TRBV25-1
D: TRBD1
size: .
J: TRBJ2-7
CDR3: CASSGPSGGTGPYEQYF
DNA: TGTGCCAGCAGTGGCCCCTCGGGCGGGACAGGGCCCTACGAGCAGTACTTC

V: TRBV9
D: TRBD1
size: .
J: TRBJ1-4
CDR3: CASSDGQGAGEKLFF
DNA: TGTGCCAGCAGCGATGGACAGGGGGCCGGTGAAAAACTGTTTTTT

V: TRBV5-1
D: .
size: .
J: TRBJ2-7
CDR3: CASSLGGGTLSEQYF
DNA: TGCGCCAGCAGCTTGGGCGGAGGGACCCTTTCCGAGCAGTACTTC

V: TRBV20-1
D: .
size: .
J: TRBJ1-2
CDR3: CSATGGYGYTF
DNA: TGCAGTGCTACGGGGGGCTATGGCTACACCTTC

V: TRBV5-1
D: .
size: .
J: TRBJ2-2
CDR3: CASSTAEEFGELFF
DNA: TGCGCCAGCAGTACCGCCGAGGAGTTCGGGGAGCTGTTTTTT

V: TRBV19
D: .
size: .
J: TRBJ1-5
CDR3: CASRSGVLRPQHF
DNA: TGTGCCAGTAGGTCAGGGGTATTAAGGCCCCAGCATTTT

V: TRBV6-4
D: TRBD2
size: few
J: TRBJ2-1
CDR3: CASSDSSGSYNEQFF
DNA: TGTGCCAGCAGTGACTCTAGCGGGAGCTACAATGAGCAGTTCTTC

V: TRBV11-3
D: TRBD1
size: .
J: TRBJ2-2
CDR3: CASSSDRGGTGELFF
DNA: TGTGCCAGCAGCTCGGACAGGGGGGGAACCGGGGAGCTGTTTTTT

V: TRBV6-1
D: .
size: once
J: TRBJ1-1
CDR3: CASSAAGGGNTEAFF
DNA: TGTGCCAGCAGCGCCGCCGGGGGGGGAAACACTGAAGCTTTCTTT

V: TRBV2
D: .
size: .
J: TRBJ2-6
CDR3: CASSERGAGANVLTF
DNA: TGTGCCAGCAGTGAGCGGGGAGCCGGGGCCAACGTCCTGACTTTC

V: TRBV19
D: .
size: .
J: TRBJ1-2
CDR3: CASSMGRHGYTF
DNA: TGTGCCAGTAGTATGGGGCGGCATGGCTACACCTTC

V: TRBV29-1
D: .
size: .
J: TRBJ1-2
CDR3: CSAGGDYRPNYGYTF
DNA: TGCAGCGCCGGAGGAGATTACCGTCCTAACTATGGCTACACCTTC

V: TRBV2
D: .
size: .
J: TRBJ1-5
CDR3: CASSKDTSGNQPQHF
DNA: TGTGCCAGCAGTAAGGACACCTCGGGTAATCAGCCCCAGCATTTT

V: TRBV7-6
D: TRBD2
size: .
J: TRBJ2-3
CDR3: CASSLAGGLSGDTQYF
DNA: TGTGCCAGCAGCTTGGCGGGGGGGCTTTCTGGAGATACGCAGTATTTT

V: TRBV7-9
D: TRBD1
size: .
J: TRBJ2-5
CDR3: CASRPTGEETQYF
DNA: TGTGCCAGCAGACCGACAGGGGAAGAGACCCAGTACTTC

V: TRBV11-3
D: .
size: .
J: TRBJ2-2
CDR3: CASSFGGPETGELFF
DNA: TGTGCCAGCAGCTTCGGGGGGCCGGAGACCGGGGAGCTGTTTTTT

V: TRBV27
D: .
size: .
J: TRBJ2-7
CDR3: CASSSPGRASYEQYF
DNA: TGTGCCAGCAGTTCCCCCGGGCGGGCGTCCTACGAGCAGTACTTC

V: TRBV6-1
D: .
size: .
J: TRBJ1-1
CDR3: CASSERGYTEAFF
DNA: TGTGCCAGCAGTGAAAGGGGGTACACTGAAGCTTTCTTT

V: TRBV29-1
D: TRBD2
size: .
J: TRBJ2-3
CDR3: CSVVAGGPDTQYF
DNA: TGCAGCGTTGTAGCGGGGGGGCCTGATACGCAGTATTTT

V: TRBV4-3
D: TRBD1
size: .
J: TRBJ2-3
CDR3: CASSPGRGSADTQYF
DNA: TGCGCCAGCAGCCCCGGCAGGGGGAGTGCAGATACGCAGTATTTT

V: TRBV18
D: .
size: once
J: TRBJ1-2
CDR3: CASSPGAGALYGYTF
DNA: TGTGCCAGCTCACCAGGGGCAGGGGCCCTCTATGGCTACACCTTC

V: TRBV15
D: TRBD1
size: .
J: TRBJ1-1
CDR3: CATLNRGGSTEAFF
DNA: TGTGCCACCCTCAACAGGGGTGGGAGCACTGAAGCTTTCTTT

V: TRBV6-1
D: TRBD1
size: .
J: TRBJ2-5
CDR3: CASREGARGETQYF
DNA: TGTGCCAGCAGAGAGGGGGCGCGTGGGGAGACCCAGTACTTC

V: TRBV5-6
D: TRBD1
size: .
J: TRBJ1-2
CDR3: CASSQGQGPGYTF
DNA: TGTGCCAGCAGCCAGGGACAGGGCCCTGGCTACACCTTC

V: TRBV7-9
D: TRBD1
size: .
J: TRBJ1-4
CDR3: CASGGTGSYEKLFF
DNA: TGTGCCAGCGGGGGGACAGGGTCGTATGAAAAACTGTTTTTT

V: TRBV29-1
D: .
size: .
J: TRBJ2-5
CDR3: CSVSGTGETQYF
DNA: TGCAGCGTAAGCGGGACAGGAGAGACCCAGTACTTC

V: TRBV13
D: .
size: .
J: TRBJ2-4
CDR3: CASSSRGDKNIQYF
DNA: TGTGCCAGCAGCTCGCGCGGTGACAAAAACATTCAGTACTTC

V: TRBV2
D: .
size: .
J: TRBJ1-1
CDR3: CASRVGRNTEAFF
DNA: TGTGCCAGCAGAGTGGGCAGAAACACTGAAGCTTTCTTT